These 4 T cell receptor beta chains share one sample of origin, sequenced in a study of blood T cell repertoires in COVID-19. Assay: immunoSEQ multiplex PCR; the TCRdb copy retains only in-frame clones and omits some. The repertoire holds 200,000 to 250,000 clones, 86% seen once, with over 3% in the top ten. The sequenced material came from PBMCs or T cells enriched from blood (not recorded which). The receptor set was obtained from a woman aged 40 to 55 with acute COVID-19.

In DNA form, the CDR3 reads TGTGCCAGCCCGGCGGAGGGATACACTGAAGCTTTCTTT. Amino acids: CASPAEGYTEAFF. The chain employs TRBV2 and TRBJ1-1; D gene ambiguous. Germline CDR1 and CDR2: SNHLY and FYNNEI. V was cut by 8 bases and J by 3 bases, with 13 bases left in between. The length of the CDR3 is 13 residues.

The chain is built from TRBV10-3 and TRBJ1-2; possible D gene TRBD1, 6 bases. This CDR3 spans 14 amino acids. Trimming took 4 bases from V and 1 from J, leaving 10 bases between them. Germline-derived CDR1 and CDR2 are ENHRY and SYGVKD. The CDR3 spells CAISGTVHNYGYTF. The CDR3 nucleotides read TGTGCCATCAGTGGGACAGTCCATAACTATGGCTACACCTTC.

The chain has TRBV6-4 and TRBJ1-2, with TRBD1 identical over 7 bases. The CDR3 length is 14 residues. The ends lost 3 bases at V and 2 bases at J; junction bases unmatched: 3. The germline V gene encodes CDR1 MRHNA and CDR2 SNTAGT. In DNA, the CDR3 is TGTGCCAGCAGTGAAGAGGGGGCGAACTATGGCTACACCTTC. Translation gives CASSEEGANYGYTF.

This rearrangement joins TRBV19 to TRBJ1-1; 7 bases line up with TRBD1. Germline values: CDR1 LNHDA, CDR2 SQIVND (reference sequence). Losses at the gene ends were 5 bases for V and 11 bases for J; bases not matched to a gene: 38. There are 22 residues in the CDR3. CDR3 coding DNA: TGTGCCAGTAGTTTAAGATGGCCGGGACAGTCGAACACTGAAGCTTGGGGTCCTGGGGCTTTCTTT. As protein: CASSLRWPGQSNTEAWGPGAFF.